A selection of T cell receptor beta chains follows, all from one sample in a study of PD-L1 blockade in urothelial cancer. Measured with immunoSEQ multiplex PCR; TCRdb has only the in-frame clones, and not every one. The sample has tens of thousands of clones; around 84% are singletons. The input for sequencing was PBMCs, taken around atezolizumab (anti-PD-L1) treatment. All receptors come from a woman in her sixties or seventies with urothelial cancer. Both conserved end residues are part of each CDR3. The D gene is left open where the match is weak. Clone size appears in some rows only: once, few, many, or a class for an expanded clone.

CASSTGLTSYNEQFF	TGTGCCAGCAGCACGGGACTAACCTCCTACAATGAGCAGTTCTTC	TRBV11-3	TRBJ2-1	TRBD2	NA
CASSWTGDYGYTF	TGCGCCAGCAGCTGGACAGGGGACTATGGCTACACCTTC	TRBV5-1	TRBJ1-2	TRBD1	few
CASSITPGTLYNEQFF	TGTGCCAGTAGTATAACCCCCGGGACATTGTACAATGAGCAGTTCTTC	TRBV19	TRBJ2-1	NA	NA
CSVSRGGVREGTEAFF	TGCAGCGTTAGCAGAGGGGGCGTAAGAGAAGGCACTGAAGCTTTCTTT	TRBV29-1	TRBJ1-1	TRBD1	once
CASSVTEYGYTF	TGTGCCAGCAGTGTTACAGAATATGGCTACACCTTC	TRBV2	TRBJ1-2	NA	NA
CASSLVYTAGYEQYF	TGCGCCAGCAGCTTGGTTTATACGGCGGGCTACGAGCAGTACTTC	TRBV5-1	TRBJ2-7	NA	NA
CASKDRVVNTEAFF	TGTGCCAGTAAGGACAGGGTGGTGAACACTGAAGCTTTCTTT	TRBV19	TRBJ1-1	TRBD1	NA
CASSQGGTYEQYF	TGTGCCAGCAGCCAGGGGGGGACCTACGAGCAGTACTTC	TRBV4-2	TRBJ2-7	TRBD2	NA
CASSLGRAGLFKYEQYF	TGTGCCAGCAGTTTGGGCAGGGCAGGGCTATTCAAGTACGAGCAGTACTTC	TRBV27	TRBJ2-7	NA	NA
CASSLRGQDPYEQYF	TGTGCCAGCAGCTTAAGAGGACAGGACCCCTACGAGCAGTACTTC	TRBV7-9	TRBJ2-7	TRBD1	NA
CASSPPGQGAIGPQHF	TGTGCCAGCAGTCCCCCCGGACAGGGGGCGATTGGGCCCCAGCATTTT	TRBV2	TRBJ1-5	TRBD1	few
CASSPGQIETQYF	TGTGCCAGCAGCCCGGGACAGATAGAGACCCAGTACTTC	TRBV7-2	TRBJ2-5	TRBD1	NA
CASTDGGVSYEQYF	TGTGCCAGCACCGATGGGGGGGTCTCCTACGAGCAGTACTTC	TRBV7-9	TRBJ2-7	TRBD2	NA
CASSVILGQGANLEQFF	TGTGCCAGCAGTGTTATCCTAGGACAGGGGGCGAACTTGGAGCAGTTCTTC	TRBV11-2	TRBJ2-1	TRBD1	NA
CASSLVAVTQETQYF	TGCGCCAGCAGCTTGGTCGCGGTAACCCAAGAGACCCAGTACTTC	TRBV5-1	TRBJ2-5	NA	NA
CSVEISLKAGDPYEQYF	TGCAGCGTTGAAATCTCCCTCAAAGCGGGAGATCCCTACGAGCAGTACTTC	TRBV29-1	TRBJ2-7	TRBD2	NA
CASSPSRGVYEQYF	TGTGCCAGCAGCCCATCGCGGGGGGTCTACGAGCAGTACTTC	TRBV7-2	TRBJ2-7	TRBD2	NA
CARSFRRGPSYEQYF	TGTGCCAGAAGCTTTAGAAGGGGGCCCTCCTACGAGCAGTACTTC	TRBV5-3	TRBJ2-7	TRBD1	NA
CASRTLANTGELFF	TGTGCCAGCAGGACCCTAGCGAACACCGGGGAGCTGTTTTTT	TRBV27	TRBJ2-2	NA	NA
CASSPPSTTGGGYGYTF	TGTGCCAGCTCACCACCGAGCACGACAGGGGGCGGGTATGGCTACACCTTC	TRBV18	TRBJ1-2	TRBD1	NA
CASSQPHSGGLPYEQYF	TGTGCCAGCAGCCAACCTCATAGCGGGGGGCTCCCCTACGAGCAGTACTTC	TRBV4-2	TRBJ2-7	TRBD2	NA
CASSRGQEGYGYTF	TGTGCCAGTAGTAGGGGACAGGAGGGCTATGGCTACACCTTC	TRBV19	TRBJ1-2	TRBD1	few
CASRPGTGSYNEQFF	TGTGCCAGCAGACCTGGGACAGGGTCGTACAATGAGCAGTTCTTC	TRBV6-5	TRBJ2-1	TRBD1	NA
CASSPDTAHEKLFF	TGCGCCAGCAGCCCGGACACGGCGCATGAAAAACTGTTTTTT	TRBV4-1	TRBJ1-4	NA	NA
CASSVGPSAYNEQFF	TGTGCCAGTAGCGTGGGCCCTAGCGCCTACAATGAGCAGTTCTTC	TRBV19	TRBJ2-1	NA	many
CASSRKSTGMNTEAFF	TGTGCCAGCAGTCGGAAGTCGACAGGCATGAACACTGAAGCTTTCTTT	TRBV6-6	TRBJ1-1	NA	NA
CSVDSVWTEAFF	TGCAGCGTTGATAGTGTGTGGACTGAAGCTTTCTTT	TRBV29-1	TRBJ1-1	NA	NA
CASSFGGASNEQFF	TGTGCCAGCAGCTTTGGGGGGGCCAGCAATGAGCAGTTCTTC	TRBV7-2	TRBJ2-1	NA	once
CAITNTGIQETQYF	TGTGCCATCACCAACACCGGGATACAAGAGACCCAGTACTTC	TRBV10-3	TRBJ2-5	NA	NA
CASSSPAGGGETQYF	TGTGCCAGCAGCTCCCCAGCGGGGGGCGGTGAGACCCAGTACTTC	TRBV5-5	TRBJ2-5	TRBD2	NA